The rows below give T cell receptor beta chains drawn from one sample of a study of OX40 agonist ivuxolimab in advanced cancers. TCRdb's copy holds only in-frame clones and misses some; the assay was immunoSEQ multiplex PCR. The sample lists just over 95,000 clones, around 82% occurring once. Material: CD4+ or CD8+ T cells sorted from blood, obtained in a trial of the OX40 agonist ivuxolimab. The origin of the receptors is an adult with an advanced solid tumor such as melanoma, head and neck, liver or kidney cancer. Each CDR3 is given with its conserved first and last residue. The D gene is left open where the match is weak. Size values are once, few and many counts, or a class for expanded clones, and some rows have none.

d_gene	v_gene	abundance	j_gene	CDR3nt	CDR3aa
NA	TRBV10-3	NA	TRBJ1-1	TGTGCCATCACAGAGATCTGGAGGGGCACTGAAGCTTTCTTT	CAITEIWRGTEAFF
TRBD1	TRBV2	NA	TRBJ2-1	TGTGCCAGCAGTACCACTTACAGGGGGCGCGATGAGCAGTTCTTC	CASSTTYRGRDEQFF
NA	TRBV7-3	NA	TRBJ1-5	TGTGCCAGCAGATATTGGGAGCCCCAGCATTTT	CASRYWEPQHF
TRBD2	TRBV15	NA	TRBJ2-3	TGTGCCACCAGCAGGGAATCGACTAGCGGGAGGGGCACAGATACGCAGTATTTT	CATSRESTSGRGTDTQYF
NA	TRBV6-5	NA	TRBJ2-5	TGTGCCAGCAGTAACAGGGCTTTTGAGACCCAGTACTTC	CASSNRAFETQYF
NA	TRBV7-9	NA	TRBJ2-1	TGTGCCAGCAGCTCCACAGGTTACAATGAGCAGTTCTTC	CASSSTGYNEQFF
NA	TRBV27	NA	TRBJ2-2	TGTGCCAGCAGCGCAACTCCGGGACTCCACACCGGGGAGCTGTTTTTT	CASSATPGLHTGELFF
NA	TRBV6-5	NA	TRBJ1-2	TGTGCCAGCAGTGACTCGAACGGGGATTATGGCTACACCTTC	CASSDSNGDYGYTF
TRBD2	TRBV5-1	NA	TRBJ2-1	TGCGCCAGCACAAAGGGTACTAGCGGGAGGTGGGACAATGAGCAGTTCTTC	CASTKGTSGRWDNEQFF
NA	TRBV6-5	few	TRBJ1-2	TGTGCCAGCTTCAGTCACTATGGCTACACCTTC	CASFSHYGYTF
TRBD1	TRBV11-2	NA	TRBJ2-7	TGTGCCAGCAGCTCCGCAGACAGGGCCATCTACGAGCAGTACTTC	CASSSADRAIYEQYF
TRBD2	TRBV28	NA	TRBJ2-5	TGTGCCAGCAACCCCGCGGGGGGTGAGACCCAGTACTTC	CASNPAGGETQYF
NA	TRBV10-3	NA	TRBJ1-1	TGTGCCATCAGTGAGGGGGGTTCGAACACTGAAGCTTTCTTT	CAISEGGSNTEAFF
NA	TRBV18	NA	TRBJ2-7	TGTGCCAGCTCACCATACGGAGACGGCAGCTACGAGCAGTACTTC	CASSPYGDGSYEQYF
TRBD1	TRBV13	once	TRBJ2-3	TGTGCCAGCAGCTCCGTCCCGGGACAGGGGGCCTATAGCACAGATACGCAGTATTTT	CASSSVPGQGAYSTDTQYF
TRBD2	TRBV28	NA	TRBJ2-7	TGTGCCAGCAGTTCGCTGACTAGCGGGAACTACGAGCAGTACTTC	CASSSLTSGNYEQYF
TRBD2	TRBV9	NA	TRBJ2-7	TGTGCCAGCAGCGTAGGCGGGAGCTACGAGCAGTACTTC	CASSVGGSYEQYF
NA	TRBV27	NA	TRBJ1-2	TGTGCCAGCAGTTCGTCTACACAGATGATCTATGGCTACACCTTC	CASSSSTQMIYGYTF
TRBD1	TRBV18	NA	TRBJ2-5	TGTGCCAGCTCATCGGGGACAGGGCAAGAGACCCAGTACTTC	CASSSGTGQETQYF